This section outlines one TCR beta chain sequence together with its context. CDR1 and CDR2 from the germline V gene are SGHNT and YYREEE (reference sequence). The ends lost 2 bases at V and 0 bases at J; junction bases unmatched: 3. The CDR3 runs to 16 residues. These data come from a study of cytomegalovirus exposure and HLA in healthy donors. In the study overall: The 120 or so validation repertoires were produced on the same platform as the roughly 670 repertoires of the first cohort. This was reported in a later analysis.

The donors were in the roughly 130-subject validation cohort, distinct from the approximately 670-subject first cohort. The method was immunoSEQ multiplex PCR; TCRdb's version includes in-frame clones alone and lacks a portion of them. The sample shows about 120,000 clones, approximately 89% of them seen only once. The TCR sequence derives from a young woman in good health and CMV-seronegative. Source material: PBMCs. The V and J genes are TRBV5-4 and TRBJ2-7, with 12 bases lining up with TRBD1. DNA of the CDR3: TGTGCCAGCAGCTTTATGGGACAGGGGGCCTCCTACGAGCAGTACTTC. This gives the protein CASSFMGQGASYEQYF.